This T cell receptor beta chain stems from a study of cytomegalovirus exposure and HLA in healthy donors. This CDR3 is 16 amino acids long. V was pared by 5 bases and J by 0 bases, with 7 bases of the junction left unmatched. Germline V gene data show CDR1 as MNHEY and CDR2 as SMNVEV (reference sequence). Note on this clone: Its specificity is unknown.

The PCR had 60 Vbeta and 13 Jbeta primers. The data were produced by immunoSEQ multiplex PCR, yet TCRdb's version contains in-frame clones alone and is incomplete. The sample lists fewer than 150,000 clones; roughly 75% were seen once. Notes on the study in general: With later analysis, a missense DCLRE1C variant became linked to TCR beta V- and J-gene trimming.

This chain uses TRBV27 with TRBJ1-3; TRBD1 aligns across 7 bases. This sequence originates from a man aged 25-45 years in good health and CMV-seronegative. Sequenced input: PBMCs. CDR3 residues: CASSNRGSGSGNTIYF. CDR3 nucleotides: TGTGCCAGCAGTAACAGGGGATCCGGCTCTGGAAACACCATATATTTT.